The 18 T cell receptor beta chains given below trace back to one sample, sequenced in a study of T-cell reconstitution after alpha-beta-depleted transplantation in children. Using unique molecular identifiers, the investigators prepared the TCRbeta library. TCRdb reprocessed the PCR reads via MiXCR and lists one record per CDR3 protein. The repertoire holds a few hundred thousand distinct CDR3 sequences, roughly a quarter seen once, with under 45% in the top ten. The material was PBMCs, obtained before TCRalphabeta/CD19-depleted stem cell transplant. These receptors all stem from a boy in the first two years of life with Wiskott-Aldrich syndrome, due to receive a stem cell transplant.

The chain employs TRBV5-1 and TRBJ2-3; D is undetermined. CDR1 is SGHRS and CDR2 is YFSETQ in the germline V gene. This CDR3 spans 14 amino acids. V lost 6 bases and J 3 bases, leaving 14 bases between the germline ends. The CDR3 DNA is TGCGCCAGCACCCTTGGCTGGCCTACAGATACGCAGTATTTT. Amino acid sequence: CASTLGWPTDTQYF.

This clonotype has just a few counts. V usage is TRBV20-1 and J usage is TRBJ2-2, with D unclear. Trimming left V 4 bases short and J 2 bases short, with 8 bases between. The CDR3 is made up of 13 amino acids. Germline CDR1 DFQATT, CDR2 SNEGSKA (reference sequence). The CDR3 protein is CSATLLNTGELFF. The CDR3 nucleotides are TGCAGTGCTACGCTTCTAAACACCGGGGAGCTGTTTTTT.

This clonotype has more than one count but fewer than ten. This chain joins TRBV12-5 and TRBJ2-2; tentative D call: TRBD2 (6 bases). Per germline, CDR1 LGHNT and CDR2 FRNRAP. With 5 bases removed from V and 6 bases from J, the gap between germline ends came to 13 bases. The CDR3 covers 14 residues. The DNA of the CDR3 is TGTGCTAGTGGTATCGAACGGGAGCCCGGGGAGCTGTTTTTT. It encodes CASGIEREPGELFF.

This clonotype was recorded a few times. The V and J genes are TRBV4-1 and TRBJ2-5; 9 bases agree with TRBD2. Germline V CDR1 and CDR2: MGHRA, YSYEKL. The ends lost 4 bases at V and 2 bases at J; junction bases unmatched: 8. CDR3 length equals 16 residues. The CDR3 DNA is TGCGCCAGCAGCCCCATAGCGGGAGAGGGTCAAGAGACCCAGTACTTC. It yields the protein CASSPIAGEGQETQYF.

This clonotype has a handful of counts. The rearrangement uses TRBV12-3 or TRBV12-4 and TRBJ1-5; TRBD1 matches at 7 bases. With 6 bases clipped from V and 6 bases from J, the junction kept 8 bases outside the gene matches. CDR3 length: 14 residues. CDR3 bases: TGTGCCAGCAGGAGACAGGGTAGGGGTCAGCCCCAGCATTTT. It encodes CASRRQGRGQPQHF.

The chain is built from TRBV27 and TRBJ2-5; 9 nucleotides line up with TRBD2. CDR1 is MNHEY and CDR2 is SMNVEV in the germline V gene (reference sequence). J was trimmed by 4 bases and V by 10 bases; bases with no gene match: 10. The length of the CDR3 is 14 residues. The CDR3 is CATRRGGRGETQYF. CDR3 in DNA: TGTGCCACCAGACGGGGCGGGAGGGGAGAGACCCAGTACTTC.

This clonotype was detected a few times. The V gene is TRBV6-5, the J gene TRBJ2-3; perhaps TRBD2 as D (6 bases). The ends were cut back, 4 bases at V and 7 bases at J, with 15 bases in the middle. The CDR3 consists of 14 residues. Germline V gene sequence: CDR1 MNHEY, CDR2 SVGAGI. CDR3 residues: CASSSRGGSNTQYF. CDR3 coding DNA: TGTGCCAGCAGTTCCCGAGGAGGGAGTAATACGCAGTATTTT.

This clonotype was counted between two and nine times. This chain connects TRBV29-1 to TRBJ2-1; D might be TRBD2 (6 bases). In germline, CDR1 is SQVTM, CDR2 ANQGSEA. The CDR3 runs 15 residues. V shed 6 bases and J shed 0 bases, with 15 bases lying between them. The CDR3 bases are TGCAGCGTGTACGGGGCTAGCGTCTCCTACAATGAGCAGTTCTTC. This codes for CSVYGASVSYNEQFF.

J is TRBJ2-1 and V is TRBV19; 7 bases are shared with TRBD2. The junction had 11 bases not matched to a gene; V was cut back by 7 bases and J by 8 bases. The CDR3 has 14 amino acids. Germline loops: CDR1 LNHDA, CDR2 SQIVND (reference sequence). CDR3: CASTAGPVLYEQFF. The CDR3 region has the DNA TGTGCCAGTACAGCGGGACCTGTGTTGTATGAGCAGTTCTTC.

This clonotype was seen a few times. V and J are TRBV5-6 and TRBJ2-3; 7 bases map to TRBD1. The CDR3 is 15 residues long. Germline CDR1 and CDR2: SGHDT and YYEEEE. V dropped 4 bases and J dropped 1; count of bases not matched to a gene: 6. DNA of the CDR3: TGTGCCAGCAGCAACGGACAGGCGGGCACAGATACGCAGTATTTT. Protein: CASSNGQAGTDTQYF. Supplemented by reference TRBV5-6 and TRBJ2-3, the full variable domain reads DAGVTQSPTHLIKTRGQQVTLRCSPKSGHDTVSWYQQALGQGPQFIFQYYEEEERQRGNFPDRFSGHQFPNYSSELNVNALLLGDSALYLCASSNGQAGTDTQYFGPGTRLTVL.

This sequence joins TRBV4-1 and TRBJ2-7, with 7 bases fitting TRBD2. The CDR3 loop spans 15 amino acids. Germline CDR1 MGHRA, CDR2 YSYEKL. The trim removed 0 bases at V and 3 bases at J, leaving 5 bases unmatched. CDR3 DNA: TGCGCCAGCAGCCAAGAGGTTCGCGGGAGCTACGAGCAGTACTTC. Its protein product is CASSQEVRGSYEQYF.

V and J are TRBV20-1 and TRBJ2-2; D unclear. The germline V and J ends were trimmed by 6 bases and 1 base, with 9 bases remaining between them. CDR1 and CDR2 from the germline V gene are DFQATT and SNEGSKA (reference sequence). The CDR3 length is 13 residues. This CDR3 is CSAADVNTGELFF. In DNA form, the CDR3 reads TGCAGTGCCGCGGACGTGAACACCGGGGAGCTGTTTTTT.

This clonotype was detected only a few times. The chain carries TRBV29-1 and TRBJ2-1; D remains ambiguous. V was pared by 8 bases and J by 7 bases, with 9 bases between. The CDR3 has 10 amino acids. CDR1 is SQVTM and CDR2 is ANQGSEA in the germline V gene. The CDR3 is CSPLGNEQFF. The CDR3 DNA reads TGCAGCCCTCTTGGGAATGAGCAGTTCTTC.

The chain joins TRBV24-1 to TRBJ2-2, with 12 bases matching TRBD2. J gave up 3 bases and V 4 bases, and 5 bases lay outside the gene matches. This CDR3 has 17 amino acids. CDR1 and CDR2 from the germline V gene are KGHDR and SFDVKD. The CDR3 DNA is TGTGCCACCAGTGAGCCGAGACTAGCGGGAGACACCGGGGAGCTGTTTTTT. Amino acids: CATSEPRLAGDTGELFF.

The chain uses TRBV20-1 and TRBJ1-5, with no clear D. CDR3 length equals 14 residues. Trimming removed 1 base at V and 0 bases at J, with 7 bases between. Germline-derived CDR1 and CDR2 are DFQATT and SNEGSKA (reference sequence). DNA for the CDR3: TGCAGTGCTAGAGGGATCATTAGCAATCAGCCCCAGCATTTT. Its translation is CSARGIISNQPQHF.

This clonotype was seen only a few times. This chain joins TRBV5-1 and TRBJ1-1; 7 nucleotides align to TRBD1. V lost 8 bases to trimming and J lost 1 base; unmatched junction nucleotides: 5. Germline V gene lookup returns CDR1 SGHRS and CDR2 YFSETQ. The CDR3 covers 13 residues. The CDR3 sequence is CARSRGRNTEAFF. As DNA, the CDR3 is TGCGCCAGATCGAGGGGGCGGAACACTGAAGCTTTCTTT.

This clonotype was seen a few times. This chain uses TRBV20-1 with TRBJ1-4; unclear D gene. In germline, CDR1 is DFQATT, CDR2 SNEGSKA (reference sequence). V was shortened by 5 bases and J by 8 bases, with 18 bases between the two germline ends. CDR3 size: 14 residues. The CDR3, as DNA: TGCAGTGCTCAGACGGGGAACAGAAGGGAAAAACTGTTTTTT. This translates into CSAQTGNRREKLFF.

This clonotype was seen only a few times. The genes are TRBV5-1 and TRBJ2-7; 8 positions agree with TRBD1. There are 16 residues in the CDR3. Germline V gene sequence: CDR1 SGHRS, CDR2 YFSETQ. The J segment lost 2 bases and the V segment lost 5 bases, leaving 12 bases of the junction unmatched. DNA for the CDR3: TGCGCCAGCAGTCCCCTCCGGACAGGGCATACCTACGAGCAGTACTTC. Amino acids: CASSPLRTGHTYEQYF.